This TCR beta chain is from a study of cytomegalovirus exposure and HLA in healthy donors. PCR primers comprised 60 Vbeta and 13 Jbeta primers. Profiled with immunoSEQ multiplex PCR; TCRdb holds only in-frame clones, not every one. Of about 110,000 clones in the sample, about 80% were seen once. A remark on this clone: The antigen remains undetermined.

General study findings and limits: Segments of the TCR beta V type were, in most cases, productive about 90% or about 30% of the time in an earlier analysis. Presence/absence comparisons presumed near-even sequencing depth among donors.

Germline V gives CDR1 MNHEY, CDR2 SVGAGI. This CDR3 spans 13 amino acids. The V end lost 5 bases, the J end lost 5 bases, and 12 bases lay between the germline ends. Sequences were obtained from PBMCs. The TCR sequence derives from a woman under 30 in good health and CMV-seropositive. The chain carries TRBV6-5 and TRBJ2-5; TRBD1 is a possible D gene (6 bases). The CDR3: CASSIQGGETQYF. CDR3 bases: TGTGCCAGCAGTATACAGGGCGGGGAGACCCAGTACTTC.